One and the same sample provided the 27 T cell receptor beta chains below, sequenced in a study of response to subunit inactivated influenza vaccine. TCRdb reprocessed the RT-PCR reads with MiXCR, giving one entry per CDR3 protein. The sample lists 600,000 to 850,000 distinct CDR3 sequences, about 15% occurring once. The sample here was PBMCs from blood, taken less than 15 days before vaccination. The receptors here all came from a man over 45 who received an inactivated influenza vaccine.

This clonotype was detected a few times. The V and J genes are TRBV9 and TRBJ2-1, with 12 bases lining up with TRBD2. The CDR3 is 18 amino acids. Germline V gives CDR1 SGDLS, CDR2 YYNGEE. Trimming at V came to 4 bases and at J to 2 bases, leaving 10 bases not matched to a gene. CDR3 nucleotide sequence: TGTGCCAGCAGCCATCCGGGACTAGCGGGCGAAACCTACAATGAGCAGTTCTTC. This sequence encodes CASSHPGLAGETYNEQFF.

The chain recombines TRBV4-3 with TRBJ2-5; D not certain. Germline-derived CDR1 and CDR2 are LGHNA and YSLEER. V dropped 0 bases and J dropped 0 bases, with 2 bases sitting between them. The CDR3 covers 13 residues. CDR3 sequence reads: CASSQDNQETQYF. CDR3 DNA sequence: TGCGCCAGCAGCCAAGATAACCAAGAGACCCAGTACTTC.

This clonotype was observed many times. The chain uses TRBV20-1 and TRBJ2-7; D may match TRBD1 or TRBD2 (5 bases each). From germline, CDR1 is DFQATT and CDR2 SNEGSKA (reference sequence). This CDR3 has 14 amino acids. V was clipped by 3 bases and J by 7 bases, with 19 bases between them. The CDR3 DNA reads as TGCAGTGCTAGCCGAGGACACCTACGGGGAGAGCAGTACTTC. Residues: CSASRGHLRGEQYF.

V usage is TRBV12-3 or TRBV12-4 and J usage is TRBJ1-5; D might be TRBD1 (5 bases). The CDR3 spans 12 residues. V was trimmed by 7 bases and J by 15 bases, leaving 19 bases between them. CDR3 in amino acids: CASTTFGDLPHF. The DNA for the CDR3 is TGTGCCAGCACTACCTTCGGGGACCTCCCGCATTTT.

The chain is built from TRBV5-1 and TRBJ2-7; D call uncertain. TRBJ2-1 matches the DNA end more closely, so the J call is doubtful. This CDR3 is built from 12 residues. In germline, CDR1 is SGHRS, CDR2 YFSETQ. Written as DNA, the CDR3 is TGCGCCAGCAGCTTGACCTCCTACGAGCAGTTCTTC. Translating it yields CASSLTSYEQFF.

The chain couples TRBV5-5 to TRBJ1-5; the D is unclear. V lost 1 base, J lost 7 bases, and 15 bases lay in between. Germline V lookup: CDR1 SGHKS, CDR2 YYEKEE (reference sequence). This CDR3 contains 15 residues. DNA for the CDR3: TGTGCCAGCAGCTTGAGTGGCCGAGAGGGACAGCCCCAGCATTTT. It translates to CASSLSGREGQPQHF.

This clonotype was picked up a small number of times. The chain carries TRBV3-1 and TRBJ2-6; 7 bases fit TRBD2. Germline V gene lookup returns CDR1 LGHDT and CDR2 YNNKEL (reference sequence). This CDR3 contains 16 residues. Germline trimming cut 7 bases from V and 2 bases from J; bases unmatched to any gene: 8. CDR3 sequence (DNA): TGTGCCAGCACCCTCTTGGGGGGGACTGGGGCCAACGTCCTGACTTTC. Translation: CASTLLGGTGANVLTF.

This clonotype has just a few counts. This chain joins TRBV27 and TRBJ2-5, with D perhaps matching TRBD1 (5 bases). CDR3 length equals 14 residues. The germline V gene encodes CDR1 MNHEY and CDR2 SMNVEV (reference sequence). The V gene lost 1 base and the J gene lost 5 bases, with 11 bases spanning the gap. The CDR3, as DNA: TGTGCCAGCAGTTTATTGGGATCAGGGGAGACCCAGTACTTC. This gives the protein CASSLLGSGETQYF.

The chain employs TRBV7-6 and TRBJ2-5; D may match TRBD1 or TRBD2 (6 bases each). There are 15 residues in the CDR3. From germline, CDR1 is SGHVS and CDR2 FNYEAQ. Trimming took 1 base from V and 5 from J, leaving 14 bases between them. Here the CDR3 reads CASSLGRGPGETQYF. The CDR3 region has the DNA TGTGCCAGCAGCTTAGGTCGGGGGCCGGGCGAGACCCAGTACTTC.

This clonotype appeared many times. This rearrangement joins TRBV4-3 to TRBJ2-2; TRBD2 aligns across 9 bases. The junction had 10 bases not matched to a gene; V was cut back by 1 base and J by 7 bases. The CDR3 runs to 17 residues. The germline V gene encodes CDR1 LGHNA and CDR2 YSLEER. CDR3 coding DNA: TGCGCCAGCAGCCAAGTCCCAAGGCTAGCGGGACACGGGGAGCTGTTTTTT. Its protein is CASSQVPRLAGHGELFF.

This clonotype was detected ten times or more. This chain links TRBV7-9 with TRBJ1-2; possibly TRBD1 for D (5 bases). The CDR3 sequence is 15 residues long. V lost 1 base to trimming and J lost 0 bases, with 9 bases between them. Germline CDR1 reads SEHNR; CDR2 reads FQNEAQ (reference sequence). CDR3 nucleotide sequence: TGTGCCAGCAGCTTAGAAGGGGTAGCTAACTATGGCTACACCTTC. Its translation: CASSLEGVANYGYTF.

This clonotype has more than one count but fewer than ten. V is TRBV12-3 or TRBV12-4 and J is TRBJ2-4, with D perhaps TRBD2 (6 bases). The CDR3 is made up of 15 amino acids. With 7 bases removed from V and 3 bases from J, the gap between germline ends came to 16 bases. In nucleotides, the CDR3 is TGTGCCAGCACCTTGGGGGGTTCTGTCAAAAACATTCAGTACTTC. This gives the protein CASTLGGSVKNIQYF.

The chain is built from TRBV14 and TRBJ1-3, with unresolved D. The V gene lost 2 bases and the J gene lost 4 bases, with 9 bases spanning the gap. Germline V gene data show CDR1 as SGHDN and CDR2 as FVKESK. This CDR3 spans 14 amino acids. The CDR3 nucleotides are TGTGCCAGCAGCCAACCGGGGAGAGGAAACACCATATATTTT. Its translation is CASSQPGRGNTIYF.

The sample holds a few counts of this clonotype. This sequence joins TRBV12-3 or TRBV12-4 and TRBJ2-7, with 7 bases matching TRBD1. The J segment lost 6 bases and the V segment lost 6 bases, leaving 8 bases of the junction unmatched. This CDR3 has 13 amino acids. The CDR3 coding sequence is TGTGCCAGCAGATCCTACAGGGGTGGCGAGCAGTACTTC. It is translated as CASRSYRGGEQYF.

The rearrangement joins TRBV4-2 to TRBJ2-7, with no clear D. The germline V and J ends were trimmed by 0 bases and 0 bases, with 9 bases remaining between them. Germline V gene lookup returns CDR1 LGHNA and CDR2 YNFKEQ. The CDR3 length is 15 residues. The DNA of the CDR3 is TGTGCCAGCAGCCAAGATTGGGTTCTCTCCTACGAGCAGTACTTC. Its protein is CASSQDWVLSYEQYF.

This clonotype has a handful of counts. The chain couples TRBV20-1 to TRBJ1-5; D might be TRBD1 (5 bases). The CDR3 spans 14 residues. The germline CDR1 and CDR2 sequences are DFQATT and SNEGSKA (reference sequence). V was pared by 3 bases and J by 1 base, with 10 bases between. The CDR3 sequence: CSARAGGSNQPQHF. CDR3 sequence (DNA): TGCAGTGCTAGGGCCGGGGGGAGCAATCAGCCCCAGCATTTT.

This clonotype was detected only a few times. The gene calls are TRBV7-2 and TRBJ2-3; D not resolved. Trimming pared 1 base from V and 0 bases from J, leaving 11 bases between. Germline V gives CDR1 SGHTA, CDR2 FQGNSA. This CDR3 spans 16 amino acids. In DNA form, the CDR3 reads TGTGCCAGCAGCTTAGTAGCTTCGACTAGCACAGATACGCAGTATTTT. It yields the protein CASSLVASTSTDTQYF.

This clonotype was seen more than once but under ten times. V usage is TRBV5-1 and J usage is TRBJ2-1; TRBD2 is a possible D gene (6 bases). The CDR3 length is 15 residues. The V end lost 0 bases, the J end lost 8 bases, and 15 bases lay between the germline ends. CDR1 is SGHRS and CDR2 is YFSETQ in the germline V gene. CDR3 protein: CASSLVSGGTDEQFF. DNA for the CDR3: TGCGCCAGCAGCTTGGTAAGCGGAGGGACCGATGAGCAGTTCTTC.

This rearrangement joins TRBV4-2 to TRBJ1-6; the D is unclear. Germline V gene sequence: CDR1 LGHNA, CDR2 YNFKEQ. CDR3 length: 18 amino acids. Trimming took 4 bases from V and 0 from J, leaving 16 bases between them. This CDR3 is CASSPSCSQLSYNSPLHF. For the CDR3, the DNA is TGTGCCAGCAGCCCCAGCTGCAGCCAGCTCTCCTATAATTCACCCCTCCACTTT.

The chain links TRBV6-2 or TRBV6-3 to TRBJ2-5, with D perhaps matching TRBD2 (5 bases). V dropped 0 bases and J dropped 5 bases, with 13 bases sitting between them. The CDR3 length is 15 residues. CDR1 and CDR2 (germline): MNHEY, SVGEGT. The CDR3: CASSYSPYGGETQYF. The CDR3 DNA is TGTGCCAGCAGTTACTCGCCCTACGGCGGGGAGACCCAGTACTTC.

This clonotype came up many times. This sequence joins TRBV12-3 or TRBV12-4 and TRBJ1-5, with a possible D match to TRBD1 (5 bases). V lost 3 bases to trimming and J lost 4 bases, with 22 bases between them. There are 18 residues in the CDR3. CDR3 coding DNA: TGTGCCAGCAGTTTGAGTGGGGCTTGGGGAGAAGATAATCAGCCCCAGCATTTT. Translated: CASSLSGAWGEDNQPQHF.

This clonotype was found a few times. The V gene is TRBV20-1, the J gene TRBJ2-1; 7 nucleotides line up with TRBD2. Germline loops: CDR1 DFQATT, CDR2 SNEGSKA (reference sequence). The CDR3 is 15 residues long. V dropped 1 base and J dropped 6; count of bases not matched to a gene: 9. CDR3 protein: CSARGPPGGFNEQFF. The CDR3 bases are TGCAGTGCTAGAGGGCCGCCGGGGGGTTTCAATGAGCAGTTCTTC.

This clonotype occurred a few times. This chain uses TRBV6-5 with TRBJ1-5; 8 bases map to TRBD1. The CDR3 spans 16 residues. Germline CDR1 reads MNHEY; CDR2 reads SVGAGI. With 4 bases clipped from V and 6 bases from J, the junction kept 11 bases outside the gene matches. The CDR3 region has the DNA TGTGCCAGCAGTTCCAGTCGACAGGGGACAGGTCAGCCCCAGCATTTT. It is translated as CASSSSRQGTGQPQHF.

This clonotype was picked up a small number of times. The chain combines TRBV6-1 with TRBJ2-1, with D perhaps TRBD2 (6 bases). Per germline, CDR1 MNHNS and CDR2 SASEGT. The CDR3 loop spans 14 amino acids. Between the trimmed V and J ends, which lost 7 bases and 10 bases, there was a span of 20 bases. DNA for the CDR3: TGTGCCAGCAATCCCGGGACTGCGTTCGGGGAGCAGTTCTTC. It encodes CASNPGTAFGEQFF.

This clonotype was observed a few times. J is TRBJ1-1 and V is TRBV30, with D unresolved. The CDR3 extends over 14 amino acids. The V gene's germline CDR1 is GTSNPN and CDR2 SVGIG (reference sequence). V lost 0 bases and J 6 bases, leaving 14 bases between the germline ends. The CDR3 DNA follows: TGTGCCTGGAGTGTCTCCATCCTACTCCCTGAAGCTTTCTTT. Residues: CAWSVSILLPEAFF.

This sequence joins TRBV6-2 or TRBV6-3 and TRBJ2-5; no clear D. Trimming left V 0 bases short and J 4 bases short, with 12 bases between. Per germline, CDR1 MNHEY and CDR2 SVGEGT. The CDR3 extends over 15 amino acids. CDR3 coding DNA: TGTGCCAGCAGTTACTCCGGGTCAAGGGCAGAGACCCAGTACTTC. Amino acid sequence: CASSYSGSRAETQYF.

This clonotype was picked up many times. CDR3 amino acids: CASRDPTGGRTEAFF. CDR3 DNA: TGTGCCAGCAGAGACCCCACAGGGGGACGCACTGAAGCTTTCTTT. This chain joins TRBV6-2 or TRBV6-3 and TRBJ1-1, with 8 bases lining up with TRBD1. The CDR3 has 15 amino acids. The ends lost 6 bases at V and 4 bases at J; junction bases unmatched: 10. Germline V lookup: CDR1 MNHEY, CDR2 SVGEGT.